This T cell receptor (beta chain) is drawn from a study of T cell responses to AZD1222 COVID-19 vaccine. Study-wide points: Spike-specific TCR breadth rose after two AZD1222 doses, and depth rose as well. Clonal diversity may have been underestimated, and the donors were mostly white British, with more females than males.

Note on this clone: Its antigen is currently unknown.

Profiling relied on immunoSEQ multiplex PCR, and the TCRdb table lists in-frame clones only, not all of them. The sample lists about 91,000 clones, around nine tenths seen once, with roughly 21% in the top ten. Per germline, CDR1 MDHEN and CDR2 SYDVKM. V trimming: 10 bases; J trimming: 2 bases; junction bases outside the gene matches: 13. The CDR3 sequence is 16 residues long. This specimen was peripheral blood, taken on day 0 of AZD1222 vaccination. This clonotype was sampled from an adult in good health. The chain recombines TRBV28 with TRBJ2-1; 8 nucleotides line up with TRBD2. The CDR3 spells CATSASDSGAYNEQFF. The CDR3, as DNA: TGTGCCACCTCTGCCTCCGATAGCGGGGCCTACAATGAGCAGTTCTTC.